The next 24 T cell receptor beta chains were all read from a single sample in a study of T cells after yellow fever vaccination. TCRdb analysed the 5' RACE reads with MiXCR anew, one entry per CDR3 protein. The sample carries 4,000 to 5,000 distinct CDR3 sequences, around 8% recorded once. This sample comprised PBMCs, either bulk or a sorted T-cell subset (CD4+, CD8+, memory, or dextramer-sorted; not recorded which), obtained about 49 days after the first yellow fever vaccination. These receptors originate from a man between 18 and 29 years old who received the YFV17D yellow fever vaccine.

This clonotype was seen repeatedly, ten times or more. The chain employs TRBV19 and TRBJ1-1; D remains unclear. Germline-derived CDR1 and CDR2 are LNHDA and SQIVND (reference sequence). This CDR3 spans 14 amino acids. V lost 3 bases, J lost 2 bases, and 10 bases lay in between. CDR3 region: CASSIVPGNTEAFF. The CDR3 DNA reads as TGTGCCAGTAGTATTGTGCCCGGAAACACTGAAGCTTTCTTT.

This clonotype has at least ten counts. The rearrangement uses TRBV9 and TRBJ2-1; 7 bases are a match to TRBD1. CDR1 and CDR2 from the germline V gene are SGDLS and YYNGEE. The CDR3 runs 15 residues. With 4 bases clipped from V and 3 bases from J, the junction kept 7 bases outside the gene matches. The CDR3 nucleotides are TGTGCCAGCAGCCAGGGGGAACGGCTCTACAATGAGCAGTTCTTC. Residues: CASSQGERLYNEQFF.

The table lists this clonotype with many counts. The V call is TRBV7-8, the J call TRBJ2-2; 7 bases are shared with TRBD2. Germline V gene sequence: CDR1 SGHVS, CDR2 FQNEAQ. After removal of 7 bases from V and 4 bases from J, the junction contained 6 bases not matched to a gene. The CDR3 runs to 14 residues. The CDR3 nucleotides are TGTGCCAGCAACCATGGGGGGGGCACCGGGGAGCTGTTTTTT. Its protein is CASNHGGGTGELFF.

The V gene is TRBV12-3 or TRBV12-4, the J gene TRBJ2-3; 7 bases align to TRBD1. J gave up 0 bases and V 10 bases, and 19 bases lay outside the gene matches. The length of the CDR3 is 18 residues. The CDR3 region is CAIRQEEVGTASTDTQYF. CDR3 DNA: TGTGCCATCAGACAGGAAGAGGTCGGGACAGCTAGCACAGATACGCAGTATTTT.

About this clonotype: At one of its ends the junction is not consistent with the germline gene, which may arise from a read error. The rearrangement uses TRBV12-3 or TRBV12-4 and TRBJ2-3; a weak D match, TRBD1 (6 bases). CDR3 length: 19 residues. The CDR3 coding sequence is TGTGCCAGCTGTTTATTTCAAATGTCGTACAGGGATTTCACAGATACGCAGTATTTT. It translates to CASCLFQMSYRDFTDTQYF.

J is TRBJ2-1 and V is TRBV7-8, with D unclear. Germline lookup yields CDR1 SGHVS and CDR2 FQNEAQ. The CDR3 totals 14 residues. The ends were cut back, 8 bases at V and 5 bases at J, with 16 bases in the middle. CDR3 nucleotides: TGTGCCAGCGGCCCCGAGCGCCGGCACAATGAGCAGTTCTTC. Translation: CASGPERRHNEQFF.

This clonotype has only a few counts. The rearrangement joins TRBV7-2 to TRBJ2-5, with 12 bases matching TRBD2. V lost 5 bases and J lost 4; bases outside the gene matches: 5. CDR1 and CDR2 from the germline V gene are SGHTA and FQGNSA. The CDR3 runs 15 residues. DNA for the CDR3: TGTGCCAGCAGCGGGAAGGGACTAGCGGGAGAGACCCAGTACTTC. This translates into CASSGKGLAGETQYF.

In its sample, this clonotype is medium-sized. V gene TRBV3-2 combines with J gene TRBJ2-3; the table's D call of TRBD1 was not tested on the DNA. TRBV3-2 is reported as a pseudogene. The CDR3 runs 22 residues. This CDR3 is CASSQLTWEGQGLAGSTDTQYF. CDR3 DNA: TGTGCCAGCAGCCAACTAACTTGGGAGGGACAGGGCTTAGCGGGGTCCACAGATACGCAGTATTTT.

This clonotype came up many times. This chain links TRBV5-4 with TRBJ2-1; D is ambiguous. The germline V and J ends were trimmed by 4 bases and 7 bases, with 15 bases remaining between them. This CDR3 comprises 14 residues. The V gene's germline CDR1 is SGHNT and CDR2 YYREEE (reference sequence). The CDR3 DNA follows: TGTGCCAGCAGCACCCCCATGGGCTTGAATGAGCAGTTCTTC. As protein: CASSTPMGLNEQFF.

This clonotype was picked up many times. The chain is built from TRBV20-1 and TRBJ2-7, with 8 bases fitting TRBD1. Trimming took 6 bases from V and 7 from J; bases not matched to a gene: 8. This CDR3 spans 12 amino acids. Germline-derived CDR1 and CDR2 are DFQATT and SNEGSKA (reference sequence). CDR3 sequence: CSAGQATEEQYF. Here the CDR3 DNA reads TGCAGTGCGGGACAGGCTACCGAGGAGCAGTACTTC.

This clonotype was observed many times. The chain is built from TRBV27 and TRBJ1-2; D uncertain. Trimming pared 2 bases from V and 7 bases from J, leaving 11 bases between. The CDR3 runs to 13 residues. Germline lookup yields CDR1 MNHEY and CDR2 SMNVEV (reference sequence). Written as DNA, the CDR3 is TGTGCCAGCAGTTTAGTATCCGGGTTTGGCTACACCTTC. Its protein is CASSLVSGFGYTF.

The table lists this clonotype with many counts. The chain combines TRBV12-3 or TRBV12-4 with TRBJ1-1, with no clear D. The CDR3 has 13 residues. V dropped 0 bases and J dropped 5 bases, with 7 bases sitting between them. The CDR3 loop is CASSLARGTEAFF. CDR3 nucleotide sequence: TGTGCCAGCAGTTTAGCGCGAGGGACTGAAGCTTTCTTT.

This clonotype was observed many times. This chain connects TRBV2 to TRBJ2-7; tentatively, D is TRBD2 (5 bases). Germline lookup yields CDR1 SNHLY and CDR2 FYNNEI. Trimming pared 7 bases from V and 0 bases from J, leaving 7 bases between. The CDR3 has 12 amino acids. The CDR3 region is CASKGSSYEQYV. Written as DNA, the CDR3 is TGTGCCAGCAAAGGGAGCTCCTACGAGCAGTACGTC.

This clonotype was seen at least ten times. This chain uses TRBV11-2 with TRBJ2-3; D may be TRBD2 (6 bases). Per germline, CDR1 SGHAT and CDR2 FQNNGV. Trimming shortened V by 3 bases and J by 0 bases, and 28 bases separated the two germline ends. The CDR3 sequence is 21 residues long. CDR3 nucleotide sequence: TGTGCCAGCAGCTTCCCCACCACCGGGACCCAGCGGGTCATTAGCACAGATACGCAGTATTTT. Encoded protein: CASSFPTTGTQRVISTDTQYF. Full variable domain (missing parts from reference TRBV11-2 and TRBJ2-3): EAGVAQSPRYKIIEKRQSVAFWCNPISGHATLYWYQQILGQGPKLLIQFQNNGVVDDSQLPKDRFSAERLKGVDSTLKIQPAKLEDSAVYLCASSFPTTGTQRVISTDTQYFGPGTRLTVL.

This clonotype was observed at least ten times. The chain combines TRBV2 with TRBJ2-7; D call uncertain. This CDR3 spans 9 amino acids. V lost 4 bases and J 12 bases, leaving 7 bases between the germline ends. The germline V gene encodes CDR1 SNHLY and CDR2 FYNNEI. The CDR3 is CASSGKLYV. The CDR3 nucleotides are TGTGCCAGCAGTGGGAAACTGTACGTC.

The chain joins TRBV12-3 or TRBV12-4 to TRBJ2-7; D is undetermined. Trimming took 6 bases from V and 2 from J, leaving 11 bases between them. This CDR3 region has 13 residues. This chain's CDR3 is CASSKYTPYEQYF. CDR3 DNA: TGTGCCAGCAGCAAATATACGCCCTACGAGCAGTACTTC.

This clonotype was counted at least ten times. The V call is TRBV5-1, the J call TRBJ2-7; D call uncertain. The V end lost 0 bases, the J end lost 3 bases, and 16 bases lay between the germline ends. The CDR3 extends over 16 amino acids. Germline CDR1 SGHRS, CDR2 YFSETQ. CDR3 loop: CASSLAVGIIDYEQYF. The DNA for the CDR3 is TGCGCCAGCAGCTTGGCCGTGGGCATAATTGACTACGAGCAGTACTTC.

This clonotype has at least ten counts. V gene TRBV6-1 combines with J gene TRBJ1-2, with 8 nucleotides matching TRBD1. The CDR3 extends over 13 amino acids. In germline, CDR1 is MNHNS, CDR2 SASEGT. The V gene end was trimmed by 3 bases and the J gene end by 5 bases; junction bases not matched to a gene: 2. The CDR3 protein is CASSEQGAYGYTF. CDR3 coding DNA: TGTGCCAGCAGTGAGCAGGGGGCTTATGGCTACACCTTC.

By sample share, this clonotype is medium-sized. The gene calls are TRBV13 and TRBJ1-2; 9 bases align to TRBD1. The CDR3 runs to 13 residues. V lost 0 bases and J lost 7; bases outside the gene matches: 0. The germline V gene encodes CDR1 PRHDT and CDR2 FYEKMQ (reference sequence). The CDR3, as DNA: TGTGCCAGCAGCTTAGGGACAGGGGGTGGCTACACCTTC. Protein sequence: CASSLGTGGGYTF.

The table lists this clonotype with many counts. The chain recombines TRBV4-1 with TRBJ1-1; TRBD1 matches at 8 bases. The V and J ends lost 1 base and 8 bases, in that order; junction bases with no gene match: 12. The CDR3 runs to 16 residues. From germline, CDR1 is MGHRA and CDR2 YSYEKL. CDR3 residues: CASSQGFPQGAVEAFF. CDR3 nucleotide sequence: TGCGCCAGCAGCCAAGGGTTCCCGCAGGGGGCGGTCGAAGCTTTCTTT.

This clonotype was recorded at least ten times. The chain combines TRBV7-2 with TRBJ1-1; D not certain. The V gene lost 1 base and the J gene lost 5 bases, with 8 bases spanning the gap. This CDR3 is built from 13 residues. Germline V gene lookup returns CDR1 SGHTA and CDR2 FQGNSA. The CDR3 nucleotides read TGTGCCAGCAGCTTAGGGGCGCGGACTGAAGCTTTCTTT. Its protein product is CASSLGARTEAFF.

The table lists this clonotype with many counts. The chain carries TRBV6-5 and TRBJ1-1; D remains unclear. The germline V gene has CDR1 MNHEY and CDR2 SVGAGI. Trimming pared 1 base from V and 4 bases from J, leaving 13 bases between. The CDR3 consists of 15 residues. The CDR3 DNA is TGTGCCAGCAGTTACTACCCCGGTCGGGGCACTGAAGCTTTCTTT. Translated: CASSYYPGRGTEAFF.

This clonotype was seen repeatedly, ten times or more. V and J are TRBV7-2 and TRBJ1-1; a weak D match, TRBD1 (6 bases). Germline-derived CDR1 and CDR2 are SGHTA and FQGNSA. The CDR3 runs to 15 residues. V lost 0 bases to trimming and J lost 0 bases, with 8 bases between them. The CDR3 region has the DNA TGTGCCAGCAGCTTAGCAGGGGGGATGAACACTGAAGCTTTCTTT. Residues: CASSLAGGMNTEAFF.

This clonotype was counted many times. The chain employs TRBV7-9 and TRBJ1-2; D is perhaps TRBD1 (6 bases). This CDR3 comprises 14 residues. V was cut by 3 bases and J by 6 bases, with 14 bases left in between. CDR1 is SEHNR and CDR2 is FQNEAQ in the germline V gene (reference sequence). The CDR3 DNA is TGTGCCAGCAGCTTTACAGGACAGTCAGATGGCTACACCTTC. Translating it yields CASSFTGQSDGYTF.